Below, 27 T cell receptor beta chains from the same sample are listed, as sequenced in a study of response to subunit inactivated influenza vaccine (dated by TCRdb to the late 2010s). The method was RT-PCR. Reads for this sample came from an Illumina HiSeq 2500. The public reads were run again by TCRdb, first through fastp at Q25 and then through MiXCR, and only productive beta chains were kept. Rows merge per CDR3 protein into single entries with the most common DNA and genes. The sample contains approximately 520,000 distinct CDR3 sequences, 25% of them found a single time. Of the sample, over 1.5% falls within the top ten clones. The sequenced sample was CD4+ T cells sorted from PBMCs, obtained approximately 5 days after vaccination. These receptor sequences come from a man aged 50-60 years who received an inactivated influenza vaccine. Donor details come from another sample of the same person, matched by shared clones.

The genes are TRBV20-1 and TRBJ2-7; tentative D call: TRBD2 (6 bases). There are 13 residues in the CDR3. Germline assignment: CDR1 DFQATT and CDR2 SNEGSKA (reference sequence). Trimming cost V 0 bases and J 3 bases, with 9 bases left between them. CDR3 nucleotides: TGCAGTGCTAGAGATCTAGCGTACTACGAGCAGTACTTC. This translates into CSARDLAYYEQYF.

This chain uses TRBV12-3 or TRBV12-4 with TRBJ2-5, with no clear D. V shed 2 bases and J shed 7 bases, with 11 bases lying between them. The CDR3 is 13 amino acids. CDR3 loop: CASSLSAPGTQYF. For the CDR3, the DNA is TGTGCCAGCAGTTTATCGGCACCGGGGACCCAGTACTTC.

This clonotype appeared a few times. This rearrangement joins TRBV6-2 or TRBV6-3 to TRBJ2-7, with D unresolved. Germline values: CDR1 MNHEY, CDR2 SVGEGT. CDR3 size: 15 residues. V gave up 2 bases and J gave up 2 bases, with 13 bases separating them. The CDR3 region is CASSYEYAATYEQYF. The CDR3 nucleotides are TGTGCCAGCAGTTACGAGTACGCCGCAACCTACGAGCAGTACTTC.

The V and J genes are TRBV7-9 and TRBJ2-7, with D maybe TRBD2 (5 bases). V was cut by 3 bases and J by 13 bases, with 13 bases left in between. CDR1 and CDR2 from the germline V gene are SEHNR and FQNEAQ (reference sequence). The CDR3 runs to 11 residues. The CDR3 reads CASSFSGGVYF. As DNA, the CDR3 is TGTGCCAGCAGCTTTTCCGGAGGTGTTTACTTC.

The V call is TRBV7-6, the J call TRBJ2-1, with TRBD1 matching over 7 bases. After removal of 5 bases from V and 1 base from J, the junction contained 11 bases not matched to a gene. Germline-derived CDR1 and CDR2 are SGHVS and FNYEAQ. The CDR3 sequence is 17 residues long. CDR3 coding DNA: TGTGCCAGCAGCACAAGACCTCCAGGGGGTTCCTACAATGAGCAGTTCTTC. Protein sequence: CASSTRPPGGSYNEQFF. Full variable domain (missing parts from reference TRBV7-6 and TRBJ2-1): GAGVSQSPRYKVTKRGQDVALRCDPISGHVSLYWYRQALGQGPEFLTYFNYEAQQDKSGLPNDRFSAERPEGSISTLTIQRTEQRDSAMYRCASSTRPPGGSYNEQFFGPGTRLTVL.

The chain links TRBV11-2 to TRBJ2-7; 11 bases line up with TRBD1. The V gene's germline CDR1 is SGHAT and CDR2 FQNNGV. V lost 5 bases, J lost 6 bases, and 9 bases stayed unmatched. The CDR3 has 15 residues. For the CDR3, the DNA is TGTGCCAGCAGCACTTTGGACAGGGGGCTAATCGAGCAGTACTTC. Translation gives CASSTLDRGLIEQYF.

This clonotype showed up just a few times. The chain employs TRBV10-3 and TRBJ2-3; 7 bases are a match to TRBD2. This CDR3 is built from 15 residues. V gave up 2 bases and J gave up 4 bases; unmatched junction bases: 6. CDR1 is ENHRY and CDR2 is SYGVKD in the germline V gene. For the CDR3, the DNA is TGTGCCATCAGTGAGGGGCGGGAGAGGGCAGATACGCAGTATTTT. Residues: CAISEGRERADTQYF.

The CDR3 region has the DNA TGTGCCAGCAGCTTAGGCCCTCGGGACACTGAAGCTTTCTTT. Amino acid sequence: CASSLGPRDTEAFF. The chain links TRBV7-9 to TRBJ1-1, with D unclear. Per the germline V gene, CDR1 is SEHNR and CDR2 is FQNEAQ (reference sequence). This CDR3 has 14 residues. V was cut by 1 base and J by 3 bases, with 9 bases left in between. The full variable domain, rest sourced from reference TRBV7-9 and TRBJ1-1, is DTGVSQNPRHKITKRGQNVTFRCDPISEHNRLYWYRQTLGQGPEFLTYFQNEAQLEKSRLLSDRFSAERPKGSFSTLEIQRTEQGDSAMYLCASSLGPRDTEAFFGQGTRLTVV.

CDR3 nucleotides: TGTGCCAGCAGCCCGTCGGGACTAGCGGGTTACGAGCAGTACTTC. Its protein is CASSPSGLAGYEQYF. This chain joins TRBV7-8 and TRBJ2-7; 12 bases are shared with TRBD2. The junction had 6 bases not matched to a gene; V was cut back by 5 bases and J by 4 bases. Germline V gene sequence: CDR1 SGHVS, CDR2 FQNEAQ. The CDR3 sequence is 15 residues long.

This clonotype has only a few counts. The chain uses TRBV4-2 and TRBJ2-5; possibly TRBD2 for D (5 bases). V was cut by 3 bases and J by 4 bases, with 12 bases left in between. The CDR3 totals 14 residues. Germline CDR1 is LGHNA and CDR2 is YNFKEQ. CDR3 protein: CASSQRTSTETQYF. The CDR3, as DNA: TGTGCCAGCAGCCAGAGAACTAGTACAGAGACCCAGTACTTC.

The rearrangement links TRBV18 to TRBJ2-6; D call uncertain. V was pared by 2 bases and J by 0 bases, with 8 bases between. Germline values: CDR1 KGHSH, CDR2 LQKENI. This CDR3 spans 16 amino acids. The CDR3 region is CASSPVVLSGANVLTF. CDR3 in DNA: TGTGCCAGCTCACCAGTTGTGCTCTCTGGGGCCAACGTCCTGACTTTC.

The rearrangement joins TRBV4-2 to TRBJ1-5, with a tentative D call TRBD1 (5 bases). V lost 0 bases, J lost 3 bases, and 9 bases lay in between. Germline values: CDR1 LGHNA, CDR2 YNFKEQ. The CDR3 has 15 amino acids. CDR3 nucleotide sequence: TGTGCCAGCAGCCAAGATCTACAGGACAATCAGCCCCAGCATTTT. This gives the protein CASSQDLQDNQPQHF.

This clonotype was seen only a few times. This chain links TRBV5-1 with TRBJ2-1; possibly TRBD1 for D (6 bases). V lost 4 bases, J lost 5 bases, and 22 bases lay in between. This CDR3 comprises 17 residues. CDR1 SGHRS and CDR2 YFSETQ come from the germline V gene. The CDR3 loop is CASSKGVHSKGHNEQFF. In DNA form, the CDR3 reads TGCGCCAGCAGCAAGGGGGTTCACTCGAAAGGGCACAATGAGCAGTTCTTC.

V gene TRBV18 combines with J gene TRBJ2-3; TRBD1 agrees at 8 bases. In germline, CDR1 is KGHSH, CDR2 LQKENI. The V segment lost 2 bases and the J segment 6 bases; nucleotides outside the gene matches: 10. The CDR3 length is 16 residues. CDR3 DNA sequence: TGTGCCAGCTCACCAGTACGGGCAGGGGGCCCGGATACGCAGTATTTT. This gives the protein CASSPVRAGGPDTQYF.

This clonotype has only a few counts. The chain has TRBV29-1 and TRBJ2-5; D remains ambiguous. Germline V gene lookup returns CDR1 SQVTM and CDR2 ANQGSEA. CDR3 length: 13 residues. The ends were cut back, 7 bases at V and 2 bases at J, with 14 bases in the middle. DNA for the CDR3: TGCAGCGCCACCTTGCCGGGTCAAGAGACCCAGTACTTC. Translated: CSATLPGQETQYF.

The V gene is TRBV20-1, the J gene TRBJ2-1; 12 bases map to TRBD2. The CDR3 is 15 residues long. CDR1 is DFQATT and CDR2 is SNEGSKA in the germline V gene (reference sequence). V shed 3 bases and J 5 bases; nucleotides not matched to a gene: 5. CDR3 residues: CSARRLAGANNEQFF. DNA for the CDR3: TGCAGTGCTAGGCGACTAGCGGGGGCGAACAATGAGCAGTTCTTC.

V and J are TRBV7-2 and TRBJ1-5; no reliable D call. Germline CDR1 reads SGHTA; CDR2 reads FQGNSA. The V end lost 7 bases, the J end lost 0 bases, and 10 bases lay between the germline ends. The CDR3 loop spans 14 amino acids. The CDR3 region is CASTMEYSNQPQHF. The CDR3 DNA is TGTGCCAGCACCATGGAGTATAGCAATCAGCCCCAGCATTTT. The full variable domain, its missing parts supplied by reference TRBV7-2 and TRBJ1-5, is GAGVSQSPSNKVTEKGKDVELRCDPISGHTALYWYRQSLGQGLEFLIYFQGNSAPDKSGLPSDRFSAERTGGSVSTLTIQRTQQEDSAVYLCASTMEYSNQPQHFGDGTRLSIL.

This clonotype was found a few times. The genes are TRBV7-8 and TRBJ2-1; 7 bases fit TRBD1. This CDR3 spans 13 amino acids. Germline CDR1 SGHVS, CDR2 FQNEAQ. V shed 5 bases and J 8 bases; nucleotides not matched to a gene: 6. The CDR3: CASSVRQGDEQFF. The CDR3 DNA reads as TGTGCCAGCAGCGTCCGACAGGGCGATGAGCAGTTCTTC.

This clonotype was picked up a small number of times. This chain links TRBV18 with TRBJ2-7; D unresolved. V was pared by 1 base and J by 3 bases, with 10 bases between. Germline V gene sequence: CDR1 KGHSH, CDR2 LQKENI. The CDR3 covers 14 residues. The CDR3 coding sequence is TGTGCCAGCTCACCACAATCCAACAACTACGAGCAGTACTTC. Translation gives CASSPQSNNYEQYF.

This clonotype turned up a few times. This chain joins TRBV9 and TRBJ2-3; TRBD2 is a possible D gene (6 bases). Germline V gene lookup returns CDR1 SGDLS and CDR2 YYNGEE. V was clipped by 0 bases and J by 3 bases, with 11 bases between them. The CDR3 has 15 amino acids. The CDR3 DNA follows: TGTGCCAGCAGCGTAGGGACTACCGAGACAGATACGCAGTATTTT. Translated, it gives CASSVGTTETDTQYF.

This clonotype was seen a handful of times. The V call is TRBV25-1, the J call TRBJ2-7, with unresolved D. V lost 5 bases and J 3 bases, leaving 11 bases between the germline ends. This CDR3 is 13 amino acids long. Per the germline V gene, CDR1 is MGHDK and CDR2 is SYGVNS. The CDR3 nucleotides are TGTGCCAGCAGTTTTAGCAGGAGCTACGAGCAGTACTTC. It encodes CASSFSRSYEQYF.

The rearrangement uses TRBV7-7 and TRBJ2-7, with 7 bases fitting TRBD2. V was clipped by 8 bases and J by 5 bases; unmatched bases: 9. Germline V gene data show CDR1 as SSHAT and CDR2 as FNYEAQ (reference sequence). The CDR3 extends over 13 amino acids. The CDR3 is CASARLGGNEQYF. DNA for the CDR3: TGTGCCAGCGCGAGACTCGGGGGGAACGAGCAGTACTTC.

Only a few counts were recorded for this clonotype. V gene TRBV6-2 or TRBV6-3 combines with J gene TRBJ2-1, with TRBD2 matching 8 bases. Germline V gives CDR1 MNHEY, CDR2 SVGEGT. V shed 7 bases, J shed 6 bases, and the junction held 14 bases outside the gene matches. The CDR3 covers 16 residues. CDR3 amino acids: CASTKERSGVINEQFF. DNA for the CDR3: TGTGCCAGCACCAAGGAGCGTAGCGGGGTCATCAATGAGCAGTTCTTC.

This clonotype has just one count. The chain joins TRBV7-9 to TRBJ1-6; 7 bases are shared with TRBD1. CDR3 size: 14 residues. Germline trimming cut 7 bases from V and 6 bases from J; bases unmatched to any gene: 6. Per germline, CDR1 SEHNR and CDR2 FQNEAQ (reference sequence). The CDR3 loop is CASTDGQVNSPLHF. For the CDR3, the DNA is TGTGCCAGCACCGATGGACAGGTTAATTCACCCCTCCACTTT.

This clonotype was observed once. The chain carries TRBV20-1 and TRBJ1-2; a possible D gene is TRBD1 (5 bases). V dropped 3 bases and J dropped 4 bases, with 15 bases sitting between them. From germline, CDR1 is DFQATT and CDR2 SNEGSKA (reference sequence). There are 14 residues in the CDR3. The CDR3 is CSASPLDNLYGYTF. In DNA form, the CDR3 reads TGCAGTGCTAGTCCTCTGGACAATCTCTATGGCTACACCTTC.

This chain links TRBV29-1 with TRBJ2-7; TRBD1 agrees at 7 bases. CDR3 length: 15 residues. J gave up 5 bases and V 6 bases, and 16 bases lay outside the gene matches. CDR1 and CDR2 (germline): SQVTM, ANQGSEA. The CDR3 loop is CSVALVRTGINEQYF. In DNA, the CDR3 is TGCAGCGTCGCACTCGTTCGGACAGGCATAAACGAGCAGTACTTC.

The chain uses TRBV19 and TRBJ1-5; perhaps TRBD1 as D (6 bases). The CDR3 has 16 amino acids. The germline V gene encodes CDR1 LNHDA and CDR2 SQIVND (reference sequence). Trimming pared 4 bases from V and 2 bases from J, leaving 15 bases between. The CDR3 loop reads CASSTLRGVGNQPQHF. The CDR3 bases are TGTGCCAGTAGTACCCTTAGGGGGGTTGGCAATCAGCCCCAGCATTTT.